One sample yielded the 4 T cell receptor beta chains listed below, sequenced in a study of shared clonotypes between healthy human individuals. The naive CD8 fraction comprised CD45RO-negative cells positively selected for CCR7 and excluded terminally differentiated effector memory CD45RA+ cells. Libraries were prepared by immunoSEQ multiplex PCR; TCRdb keeps only in-frame clonotypes and omits some of them. The sample lists about 680,000 clones; about 91% were seen once. The sample consisted of naive CD8+ T cells sorted from blood. Receptors originate from a man aged 25 to 40 in good health.

This rearrangement joins TRBV7-6 to TRBJ1-1; D is ambiguous. Germline V gives CDR1 SGHVS, CDR2 FNYEAQ. The CDR3 has 12 residues. Trimming pared 5 bases from V and 0 bases from J, leaving 4 bases between. The CDR3 DNA sequence: TGTGCCAGCAGCCATCTGAACACTGAAGCTTTCTTT. This translates into CASSHLNTEAFF. Filled out from reference TRBV7-6 and TRBJ1-1, the complete variable domain reads GAGVSQSPRYKVTKRGQDVALRCDPISGHVSLYWYRQALGQGPEFLTYFNYEAQQDKSGLPNDRFSAERPEGSISTLTIQRTEQRDSAMYRCASSHLNTEAFFGQGTRLTVV.

Regarding this clone: This same CDR3 is encoded by further DNA sequences in the sample. This rearrangement joins TRBV7-9 to TRBJ2-3; D gene ambiguous. From germline, CDR1 is SEHNR and CDR2 FQNEAQ (reference sequence). Deletions cut 0 bases from V and 1 base from J, with 8 bases between. This CDR3 has 15 amino acids. CDR3 nucleotide sequence: TGTGCCAGCAGCTTAGCGGGAAGGGGCACAGATACGCAGTATTTT. Its protein is CASSLAGRGTDTQYF.

This chain links TRBV19 with TRBJ2-7; possible D gene TRBD2, 5 bases. V was trimmed by 5 bases and J by 7 bases, leaving 18 bases between them. This CDR3 is built from 14 residues. Germline V gives CDR1 LNHDA, CDR2 SQIVND (reference sequence). CDR3 in amino acids: CASSLYGNQWEQYF. The DNA of the CDR3 is TGTGCCAGTAGTCTCTACGGGAACCAGTGGGAGCAGTACTTC.

V and J are TRBV10-3 and TRBJ2-7; 11 bases fit TRBD2. The CDR3 consists of 19 residues. The ends lost 3 bases at V and 5 bases at J; junction bases unmatched: 18. The germline gives CDR1 ENHRY, CDR2 SYGVKD. The CDR3 is CAISDPSGLAVDRGHEQYF. The CDR3, as DNA: TGTGCCATCAGTGATCCCTCGGGACTAGCGGTGGACAGGGGACACGAGCAGTACTTC.